The rows below give T cell receptor beta chains drawn from one sample of a study of T cells expressing NK-cell markers. Each CDR3 protein gets one entry in TCRdb, which reprocessed the 5' RACE reads and gives no DNA. Reported are roughly 110,000 distinct CDR3 sequences; the ten largest clones contain about 18%. Sequenced sample: blood T cells: a sorted CD56 or NKG2C T cell subset, CD4+ or CD8+ T cells, or bulk PBMC T cells (not recorded which). The receptor set was obtained from a woman between 18 and 75 years old in good health. Each CDR3 is given with its conserved first and last residue.

CDR3 length	V gene	J gene	CDR3 protein
14	TRBV7-9	TRBJ2-5	CASSRGVGQETQYF
14	TRBV6-2/TRBV6-3	TRBJ1-5	CASKAQHLNQPQHF
12	TRBV5-4	TRBJ2-1	CASSTPRDEQFF
15	TRBV14	TRBJ2-1	CASSPRGWAYNEQFF
17	TRBV4-3	TRBJ2-3	CASSQAWAVRSTDTQYF
11	TRBV10-2	TRBJ2-5	CASGGGETQYF
13	TRBV27	TRBJ2-7	CASSLTATYEQYF
13	TRBV7-3	TRBJ1-1	CASSLLRGTEAFF
15	TRBV3-1	TRBJ2-5	CASSQGRADQETQYF
16	TRBV5-1	TRBJ2-1	CASSPGQGARANEQFF
16	TRBV11-2	TRBJ2-3	CASSLGSGSSTDTQYF
16	TRBV4-3	TRBJ2-2	CASSQELGPTTGELFF
16	TRBV20-1	TRBJ2-2	CSARVAGGGDTGELFF
15	TRBV7-9	TRBJ2-7	CASSSSLAGSYEQYF
12	TRBV30	TRBJ1-2	CAWSEQGYGYTF
12	TRBV21-1	TRBJ2-7	CASSRDTYEQYF
12	TRBV7-9	TRBJ2-7	CASSLTATEQYF
17	TRBV7-2	TRBJ1-6	CASSTSDGPWELSPLHF
15	TRBV4-3	TRBJ2-3	CASSQKGQGTDTQYF
13	TRBV29-1	TRBJ1-5	CSVGDRDSQPQHF
13	TRBV30	TRBJ1-6	CAWETGAMSPLHF
15	TRBV27	TRBJ2-7	CASTGGSDLSYEQYF
17	TRBV20-1	TRBJ2-3	CSARDLSGGYAADTQYF
15	TRBV6-1	TRBJ1-6	CASSANPGYNSPLHF
15	TRBV5-5	TRBJ2-7	CASSGGQGVYDEQYF